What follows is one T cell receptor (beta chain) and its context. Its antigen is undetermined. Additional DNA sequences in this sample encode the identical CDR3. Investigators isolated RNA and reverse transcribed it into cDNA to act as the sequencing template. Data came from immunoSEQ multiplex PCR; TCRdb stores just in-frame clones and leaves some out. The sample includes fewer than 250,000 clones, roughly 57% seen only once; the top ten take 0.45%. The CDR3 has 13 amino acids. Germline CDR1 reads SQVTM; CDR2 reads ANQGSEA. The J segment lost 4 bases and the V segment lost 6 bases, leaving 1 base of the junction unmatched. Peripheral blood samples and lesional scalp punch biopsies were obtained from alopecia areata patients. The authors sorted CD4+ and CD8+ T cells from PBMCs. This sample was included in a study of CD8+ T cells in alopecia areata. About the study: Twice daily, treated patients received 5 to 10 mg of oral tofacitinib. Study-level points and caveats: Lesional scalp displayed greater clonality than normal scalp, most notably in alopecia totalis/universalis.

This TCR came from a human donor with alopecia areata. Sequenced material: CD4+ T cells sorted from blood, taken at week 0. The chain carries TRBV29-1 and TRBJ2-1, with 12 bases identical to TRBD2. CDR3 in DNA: TGCAGCGTCGGACTAGCGGGATACAATGAGCAGTTCTTC. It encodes CSVGLAGYNEQFF.